This T cell receptor beta chain derives from a study of T-cell memory formation after mild COVID-19. Broader study findings: Memory cells collected pre-infection included some clones that later responded, suggesting cross-reactive memory joined. SARS-CoV-2 specificity of second-wave clones peaking day 37 was unconfirmed. While clones contracting from day 15 to 85 were balanced between CD4 and CD8, later expanders leaned CD4+.

Constant-segment-primed 5'RACE gave TCR alpha and TCR beta cDNA libraries with sample barcodes and UMIs. TCRdb ran MiXCR on the 5' RACE reads and lists one entry per CDR3 protein. The table shows hundreds of thousands of distinct CDR3 sequences, with about 23% occurring only once. This CDR3 region has 16 residues. The junction had 8 bases not matched to a gene; V was cut back by 1 base and J by 3 bases. Germline CDR1 LNHNV, CDR2 YYDKDF (reference sequence). Concerning this clonotype: As yet, its antigen is unknown.

The chain is built from TRBV15 and TRBJ2-7; 8 nucleotides match TRBD1. This sequence was found in an adult woman who had mild COVID-19 (a few samples of this study predate the infection). Cell type and time point are not known. Sequenced material: PBMCs or a T cell subset sorted from them (not recorded which). Written as DNA, the CDR3 is TGTGCCACCAGCAGAGGGACAGGGACCCGGAGCTACGAGCAGTACTTC. Its protein product is CATSRGTGTRSYEQYF.